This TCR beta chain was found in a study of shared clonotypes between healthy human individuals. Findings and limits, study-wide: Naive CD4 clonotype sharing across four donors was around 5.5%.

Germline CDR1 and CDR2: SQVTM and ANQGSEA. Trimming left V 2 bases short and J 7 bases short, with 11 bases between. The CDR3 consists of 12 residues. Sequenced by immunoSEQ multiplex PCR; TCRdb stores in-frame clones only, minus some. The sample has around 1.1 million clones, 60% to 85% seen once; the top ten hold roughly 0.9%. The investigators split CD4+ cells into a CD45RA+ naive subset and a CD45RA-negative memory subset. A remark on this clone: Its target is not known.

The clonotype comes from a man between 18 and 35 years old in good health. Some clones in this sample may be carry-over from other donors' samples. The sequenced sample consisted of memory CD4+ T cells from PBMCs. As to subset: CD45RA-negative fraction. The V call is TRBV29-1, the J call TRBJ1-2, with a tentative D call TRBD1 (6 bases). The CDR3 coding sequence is TGCAGCGTTGAAACAGGGACGAGTGGCTACACCTTC. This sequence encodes CSVETGTSGYTF. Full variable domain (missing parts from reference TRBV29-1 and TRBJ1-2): SAVISQKPSRDICQRGTSLTIQCQVDSQVTMMFWYRQQPGQSLTLIATANQGSEATYESGFVIDKFPISRPNLTFSTLTVSNMSPEDSSIYLCSVETGTSGYTFGSGTRLTVV.